This T cell receptor (beta chain) was sequenced in a study of blood T cell repertoires in COVID-19. The overall study: Samples representing acute and convalescent COVID-19 were sourced from the United States, Italy and Spain. In each case, the material was cDNA or gDNA derived from T cells, B-cell-depleted T cells, or PBMCs.

This clone was picked up one time. How the authors handled the data: Reference gene primer amplification in the assay estimated nucleated cell counts. Sequenced by immunoSEQ multiplex PCR; TCRdb stores in-frame clones only, minus some. The V and J calls and clone size were taken over from that table, and D and trimming were inferred from the DNA. The sample lists 250,000 or so clones, 89% occurring once. This CDR3 is built from 15 residues. The V end lost 0 bases, the J end lost 3 bases, and 12 bases lay between the germline ends. Germline CDR1 SGHNT, CDR2 YYREEE (reference sequence). V is TRBV5-4 and J is TRBJ2-5; D is possibly TRBD1 (6 bases). Source material: peripheral blood. The sequence was collected from a woman in her thirties or forties who had recovered from COVID-19. The CDR3 loop reads CASSLGRGSEETQYF. CDR3 coding DNA: TGTGCCAGCAGCTTGGGCAGGGGTAGCGAAGAGACCCAGTACTTC.